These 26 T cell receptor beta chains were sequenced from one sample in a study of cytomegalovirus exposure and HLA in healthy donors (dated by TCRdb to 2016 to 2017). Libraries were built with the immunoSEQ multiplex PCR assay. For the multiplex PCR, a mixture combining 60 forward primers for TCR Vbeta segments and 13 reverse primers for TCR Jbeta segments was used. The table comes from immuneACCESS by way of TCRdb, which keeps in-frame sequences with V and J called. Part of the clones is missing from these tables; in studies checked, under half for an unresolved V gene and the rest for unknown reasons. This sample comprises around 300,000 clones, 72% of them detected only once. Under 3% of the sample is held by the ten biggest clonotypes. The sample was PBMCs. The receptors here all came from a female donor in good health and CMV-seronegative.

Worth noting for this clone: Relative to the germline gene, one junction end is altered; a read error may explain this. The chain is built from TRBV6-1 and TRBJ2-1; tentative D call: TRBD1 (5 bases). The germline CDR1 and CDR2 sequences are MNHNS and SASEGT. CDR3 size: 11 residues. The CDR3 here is CASLRQDTLLF. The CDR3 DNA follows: TGTGCCAGCTTAAGGCAGGACACGCTCCTCTTC.

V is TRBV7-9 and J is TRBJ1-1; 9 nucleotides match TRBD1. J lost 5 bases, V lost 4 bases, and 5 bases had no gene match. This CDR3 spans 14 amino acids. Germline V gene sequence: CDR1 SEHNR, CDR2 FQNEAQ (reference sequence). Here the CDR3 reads CASSSTGGWTEAFF. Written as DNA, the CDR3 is TGTGCCAGCAGCTCGACAGGGGGTTGGACTGAAGCTTTCTTT.

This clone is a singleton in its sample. CDR3 coding DNA: TGTGCCTGGAGTAGGCAGGGTCCTCAGCCCCAGCATTTT. It specifies CAWSRQGPQPQHF. The J gene is TRBJ1-5, the V gene TRBV30; tentatively, D is TRBD1 (5 bases). The V and J ends lost 2 bases and 6 bases respectively, with 11 bases between them. CDR1 GTSNPN and CDR2 SVGIG come from the germline V gene (reference sequence). The CDR3 runs to 13 residues.

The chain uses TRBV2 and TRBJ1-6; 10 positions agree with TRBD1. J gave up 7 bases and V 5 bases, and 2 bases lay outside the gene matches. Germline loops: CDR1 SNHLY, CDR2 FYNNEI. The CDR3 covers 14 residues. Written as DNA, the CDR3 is TGTGCCAGCAGTTGGGACAGGGGCAATTCACCCCTCCACTTT. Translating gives CASSWDRGNSPLHF.

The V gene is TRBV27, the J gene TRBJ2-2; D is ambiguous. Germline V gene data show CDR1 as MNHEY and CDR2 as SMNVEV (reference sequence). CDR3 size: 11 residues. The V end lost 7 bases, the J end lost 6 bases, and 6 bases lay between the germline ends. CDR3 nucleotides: TGTGCCAGCACACAATCCGGGGAGCTGTTTTTT. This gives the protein CASTQSGELFF.

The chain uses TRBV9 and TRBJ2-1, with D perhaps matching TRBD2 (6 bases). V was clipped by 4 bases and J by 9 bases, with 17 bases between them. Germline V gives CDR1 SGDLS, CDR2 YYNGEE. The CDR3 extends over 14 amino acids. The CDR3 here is CASSPSAPHGEQFF. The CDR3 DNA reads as TGTGCCAGCAGCCCTAGCGCGCCCCACGGTGAGCAGTTCTTC.

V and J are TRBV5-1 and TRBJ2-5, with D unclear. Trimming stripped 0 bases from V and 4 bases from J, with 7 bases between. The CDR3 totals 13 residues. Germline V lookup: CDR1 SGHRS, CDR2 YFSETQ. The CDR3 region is CASSLEQRETQYF. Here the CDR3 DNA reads TGCGCCAGCAGCTTGGAACAGAGAGAGACCCAGTACTTC.

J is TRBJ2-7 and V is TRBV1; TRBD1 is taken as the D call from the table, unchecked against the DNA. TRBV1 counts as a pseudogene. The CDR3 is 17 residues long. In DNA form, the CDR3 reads TGCACCAGCAGCCAAGACCCGACAGCCCGGAGCTCCTACGAGCAGTACTTC. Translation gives CTSSQDPTARSSYEQYF.

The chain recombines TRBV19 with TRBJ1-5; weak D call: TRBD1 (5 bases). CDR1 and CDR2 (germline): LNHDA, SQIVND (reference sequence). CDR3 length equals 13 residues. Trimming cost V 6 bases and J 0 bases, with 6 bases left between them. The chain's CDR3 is CASRTVSNQPQHF. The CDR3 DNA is TGTGCCAGTAGGACAGTTAGCAATCAGCCCCAGCATTTT. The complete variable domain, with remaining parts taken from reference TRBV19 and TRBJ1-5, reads DGGITQSPKYLFRKEGQNVTLSCEQNLNHDAMYWYRQDPGQGLRLIYYSQIVNDFQKGDIAEGYSVSREKKESFPLTVTSAQKNPTAFYLCASRTVSNQPQHFGDGTRLSIL.

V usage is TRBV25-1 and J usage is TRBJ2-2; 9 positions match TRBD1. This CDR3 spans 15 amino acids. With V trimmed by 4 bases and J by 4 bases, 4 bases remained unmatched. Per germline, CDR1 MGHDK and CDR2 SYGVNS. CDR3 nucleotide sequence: TGTGCCAGCAGTGGAGGGACAGGGAGCACCGGGGAGCTGTTTTTT. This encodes CASSGGTGSTGELFF.

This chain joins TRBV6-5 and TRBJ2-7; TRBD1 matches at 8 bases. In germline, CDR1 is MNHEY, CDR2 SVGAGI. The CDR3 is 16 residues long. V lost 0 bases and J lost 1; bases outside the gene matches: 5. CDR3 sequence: CASSYSSDRVSYEQYF. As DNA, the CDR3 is TGTGCCAGCAGTTACTCCTCGGACAGGGTGTCCTACGAGCAGTACTTC.

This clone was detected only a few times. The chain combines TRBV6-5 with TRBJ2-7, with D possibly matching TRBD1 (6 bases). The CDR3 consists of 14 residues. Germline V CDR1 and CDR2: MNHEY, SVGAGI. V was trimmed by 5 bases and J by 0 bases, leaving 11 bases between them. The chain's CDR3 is CASSRGISSYEQYF. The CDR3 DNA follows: TGTGCCAGCAGTAGGGGGATCAGCTCCTACGAGCAGTACTTC.

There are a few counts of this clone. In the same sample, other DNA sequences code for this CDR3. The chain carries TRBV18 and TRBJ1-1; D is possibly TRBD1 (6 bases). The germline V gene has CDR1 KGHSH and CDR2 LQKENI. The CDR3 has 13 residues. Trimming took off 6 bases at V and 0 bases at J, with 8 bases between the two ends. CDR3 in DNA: TGTGCCAGCTCTAGGACAGTGAACACTGAAGCTTTCTTT. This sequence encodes CASSRTVNTEAFF.

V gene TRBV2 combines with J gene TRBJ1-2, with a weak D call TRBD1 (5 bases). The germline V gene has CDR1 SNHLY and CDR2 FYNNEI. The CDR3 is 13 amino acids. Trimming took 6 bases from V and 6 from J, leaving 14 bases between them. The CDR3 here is CASRGSRADGYTF. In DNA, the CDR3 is TGTGCCAGCAGGGGGTCCAGGGCGGATGGCTACACCTTC.

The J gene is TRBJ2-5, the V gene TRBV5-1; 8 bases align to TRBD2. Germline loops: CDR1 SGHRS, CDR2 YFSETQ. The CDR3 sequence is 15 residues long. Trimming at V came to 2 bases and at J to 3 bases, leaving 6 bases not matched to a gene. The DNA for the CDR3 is TGCGCCAGCAGCTTCGGAGGGACTAGGGAAGAGACCCAGTACTTC. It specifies CASSFGGTREETQYF.

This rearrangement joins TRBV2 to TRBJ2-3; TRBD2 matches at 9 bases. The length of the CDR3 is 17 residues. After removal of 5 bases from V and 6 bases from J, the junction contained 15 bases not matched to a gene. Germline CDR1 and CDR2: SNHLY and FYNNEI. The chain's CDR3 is CASSPSSSGAGSDTQYF. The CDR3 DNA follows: TGTGCCAGCAGTCCTAGCTCTAGCGGGGCCGGAAGTGATACGCAGTATTTT.

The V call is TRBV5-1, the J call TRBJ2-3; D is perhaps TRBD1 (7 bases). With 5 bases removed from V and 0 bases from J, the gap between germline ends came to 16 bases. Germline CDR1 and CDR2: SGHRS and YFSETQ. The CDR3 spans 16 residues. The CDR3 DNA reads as TGCGCCAGCAGTCAGGGGGGCCTTGCTAGCACAGATACGCAGTATTTT. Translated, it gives CASSQGGLASTDTQYF.

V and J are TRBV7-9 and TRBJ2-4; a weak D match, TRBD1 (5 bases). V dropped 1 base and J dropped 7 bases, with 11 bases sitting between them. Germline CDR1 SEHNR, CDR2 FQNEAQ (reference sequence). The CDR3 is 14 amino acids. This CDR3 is CASSLVQGENIQYF. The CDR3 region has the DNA TGTGCCAGCAGCTTAGTTCAGGGCGAGAACATTCAGTACTTC.

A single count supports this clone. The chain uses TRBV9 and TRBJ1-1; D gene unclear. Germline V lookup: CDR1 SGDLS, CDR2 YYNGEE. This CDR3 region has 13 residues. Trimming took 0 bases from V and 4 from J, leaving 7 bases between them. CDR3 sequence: CASSVVTGTEAFF. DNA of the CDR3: TGTGCCAGCAGCGTAGTTACGGGCACTGAAGCTTTCTTT.

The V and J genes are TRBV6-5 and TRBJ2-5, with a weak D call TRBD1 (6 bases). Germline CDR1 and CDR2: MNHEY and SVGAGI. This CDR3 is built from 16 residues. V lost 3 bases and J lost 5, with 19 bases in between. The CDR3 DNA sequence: TGTGCCAGCAGTTATGGGTATAAGGGGGTACTGGAGACCCAGTACTTC. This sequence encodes CASSYGYKGVLETQYF.

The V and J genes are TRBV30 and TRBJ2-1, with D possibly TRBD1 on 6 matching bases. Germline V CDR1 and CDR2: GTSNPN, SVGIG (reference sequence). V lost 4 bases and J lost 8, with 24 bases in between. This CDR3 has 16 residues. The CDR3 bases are TGTGCCTGGATTCCGGACAGTAGAGATCTAAGCGATGAGCAGTTCTTC. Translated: CAWIPDSRDLSDEQFF.

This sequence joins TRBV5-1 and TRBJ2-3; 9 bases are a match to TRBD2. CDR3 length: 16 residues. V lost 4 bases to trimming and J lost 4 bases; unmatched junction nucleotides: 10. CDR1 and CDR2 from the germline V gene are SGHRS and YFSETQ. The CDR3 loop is CASSRDGLAGSDTQYF. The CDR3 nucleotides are TGCGCCAGCAGCCGAGATGGGCTAGCGGGGTCAGATACGCAGTATTTT.

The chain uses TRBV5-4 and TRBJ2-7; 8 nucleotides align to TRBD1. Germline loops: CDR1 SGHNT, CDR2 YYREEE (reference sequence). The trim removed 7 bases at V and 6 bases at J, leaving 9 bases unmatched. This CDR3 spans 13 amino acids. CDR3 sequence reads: CASRTDRVSEQYF. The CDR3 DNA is TGTGCCAGCCGGACGGACAGGGTGAGCGAGCAGTACTTC.

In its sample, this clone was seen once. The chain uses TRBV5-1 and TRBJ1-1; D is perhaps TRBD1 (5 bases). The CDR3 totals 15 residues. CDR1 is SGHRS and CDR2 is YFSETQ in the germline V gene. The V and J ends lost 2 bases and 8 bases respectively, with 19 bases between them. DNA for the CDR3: TGCGCCAGCAGCTTCTACAGGAACCTAGACCACGAAGCTTTCTTT. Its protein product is CASSFYRNLDHEAFF.

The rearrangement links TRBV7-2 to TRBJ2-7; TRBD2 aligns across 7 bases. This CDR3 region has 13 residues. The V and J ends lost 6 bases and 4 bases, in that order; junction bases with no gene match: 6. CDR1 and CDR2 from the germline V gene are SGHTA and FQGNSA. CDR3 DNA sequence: TGTGCCAGCAGTTCCCAGCGGGGTTACGAGCAGTACTTC. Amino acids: CASSSQRGYEQYF.

The CDR3 reads CASSQDMRDGTDTQYF. In DNA, the CDR3 is TGTGCCAGCAGCCAAGATATGAGGGATGGAACAGATACGCAGTATTTT. The rearrangement uses TRBV4-2 and TRBJ2-3; D is perhaps TRBD2 (5 bases). Trimming shortened V by 0 bases and J by 3 bases, and 13 bases separated the two germline ends. The germline V gene encodes CDR1 LGHNA and CDR2 YNFKEQ. The CDR3 is made up of 16 amino acids.